Listed here are 4 T cell receptor beta chains from one sample, sequenced in a study of shared clonotypes between healthy human individuals. Generated by immunoSEQ multiplex PCR, the TCRdb table keeps only in-frame clones and is missing some. The data contain millions of clones, about 92% of them singletons. The naive CD8 subset, CD45RO-negative cells positively selected for CCR7, excluded terminally differentiated effector memory CD45RA+ cells. Input material: naive CD8+ T cells from PBMCs. Receptors originate from a young man in good health. Some clones in this sample may be carry-over from other donors' samples.

A word on this clone: This same CDR3 is encoded by further DNA sequences in the sample. V usage is TRBV7-9 and J usage is TRBJ2-7, with 8 bases identical to TRBD1. Unmatched junction bases numbered 7, after V lost 5 bases and J lost 4 bases. This CDR3 comprises 14 residues. CDR1 and CDR2 from the germline V gene are SEHNR and FQNEAQ (reference sequence). As DNA, the CDR3 is TGTGCCAGCAGCAGCCCGACAGGGGAGTACGAGCAGTACTTC. It specifies CASSSPTGEYEQYF.

The genes are TRBV2 and TRBJ2-1; 13 nucleotides agree with TRBD2. Unmatched junction bases numbered 1, after V lost 6 bases and J lost 5 bases. This CDR3 contains 14 residues. Looked up from germline, CDR1 is SNHLY and CDR2 is FYNNEI. CDR3 coding DNA: TGTGCCAGCAGCACTAGCGGGAGGGACAATGAGCAGTTCTTC. Encoded protein: CASSTSGRDNEQFF.

The V call is TRBV14, the J call TRBJ2-2; a possible D gene is TRBD2 (6 bases). The ends were cut back, 5 bases at V and 1 base at J, with 17 bases in the middle. The CDR3 contains 17 residues. Germline-derived CDR1 and CDR2 are SGHDN and FVKESK. CDR3 protein: CASSTSTMRENTGELFF. Here the CDR3 DNA reads TGTGCCAGCAGCACATCGACTATGCGGGAGAACACCGGGGAGCTGTTTTTT.

V is TRBV28 and J is TRBJ2-3; maybe TRBD1 (6 bases). The CDR3 has 16 residues. V was trimmed by 4 bases and J by 5 bases, leaving 19 bases between them. The V gene's germline CDR1 is MDHEN and CDR2 SYDVKM. CDR3 amino acids: CASSSLSGSRGDTQYF. Here the CDR3 DNA reads TGTGCCAGCAGTTCCCTATCAGGGTCCAGGGGAGATACGCAGTATTTT. Based on the CDR3 plus reference TRBV28 and TRBJ2-3, the full variable domain is DVKVTQSSRYLVKRTGEKVFLECVQDMDHENMFWYRQDPGLGLRLIYFSYDVKMKEKGDIPEGYSVSREKKERFSLILESASTNQTSMYLCASSSLSGSRGDTQYFGPGTRLTVL.